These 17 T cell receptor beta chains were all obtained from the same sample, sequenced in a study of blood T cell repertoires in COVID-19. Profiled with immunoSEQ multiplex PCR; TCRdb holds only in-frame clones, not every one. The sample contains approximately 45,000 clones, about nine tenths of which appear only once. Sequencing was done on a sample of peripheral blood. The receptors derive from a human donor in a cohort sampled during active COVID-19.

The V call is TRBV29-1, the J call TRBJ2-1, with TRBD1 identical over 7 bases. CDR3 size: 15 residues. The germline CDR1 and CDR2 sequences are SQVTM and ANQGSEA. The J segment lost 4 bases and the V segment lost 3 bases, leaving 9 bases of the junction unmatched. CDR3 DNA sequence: TGCAGCGTTGACCCGGGACAGTCACCATACAATGAGCAGTTCTTC. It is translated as CSVDPGQSPYNEQFF.

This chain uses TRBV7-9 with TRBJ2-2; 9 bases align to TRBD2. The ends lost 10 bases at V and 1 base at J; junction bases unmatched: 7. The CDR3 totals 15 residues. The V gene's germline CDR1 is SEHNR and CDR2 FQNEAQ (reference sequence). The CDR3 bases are TGTGCCACCGCCCTAGCGGGACTGAACACCGGGGAGCTGTTTTTT. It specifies CATALAGLNTGELFF.

CDR3 nucleotides: TGTGCCAGCAGCCCAAGGCCTAGCGGGCTCTCCTACGAGCAGTACTTC. Translation: CASSPRPSGLSYEQYF. The rearrangement uses TRBV14 and TRBJ2-7; 8 nucleotides align to TRBD2. Germline CDR1 and CDR2: SGHDN and FVKESK. The CDR3 extends over 16 amino acids. V shed 4 bases and J 0 bases; nucleotides not matched to a gene: 8.

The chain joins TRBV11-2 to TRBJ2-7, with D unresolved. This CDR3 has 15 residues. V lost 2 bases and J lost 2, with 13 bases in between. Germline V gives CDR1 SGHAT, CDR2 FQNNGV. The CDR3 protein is CASSLFPPVTYEQYF. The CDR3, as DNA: TGTGCCAGCAGCTTATTTCCCCCGGTCACCTACGAGCAGTACTTC.

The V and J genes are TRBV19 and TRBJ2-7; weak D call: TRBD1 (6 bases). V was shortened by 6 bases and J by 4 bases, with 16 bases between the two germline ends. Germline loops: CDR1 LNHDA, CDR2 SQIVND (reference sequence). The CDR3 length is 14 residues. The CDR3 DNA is TGTGCCAGTAGCACAGGGCGCCACCCTTACGAGCAGTACTTC. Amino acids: CASSTGRHPYEQYF.

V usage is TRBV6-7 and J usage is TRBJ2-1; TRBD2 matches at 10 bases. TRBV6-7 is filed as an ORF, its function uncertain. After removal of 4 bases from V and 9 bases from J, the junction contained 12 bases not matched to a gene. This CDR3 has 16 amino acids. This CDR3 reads CASSCQKTSGYCEQFF. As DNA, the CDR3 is TGTGCCAGCAGTTGTCAAAAGACTAGCGGGTATTGTGAGCAGTTCTTC.

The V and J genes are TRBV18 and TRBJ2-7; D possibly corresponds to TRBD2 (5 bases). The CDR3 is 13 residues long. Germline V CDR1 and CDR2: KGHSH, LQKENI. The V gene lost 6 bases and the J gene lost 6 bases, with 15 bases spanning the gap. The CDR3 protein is CASSPATEGEQYF. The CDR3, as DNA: TGTGCCAGCTCGCCAGCTACAGAGGGCGAGCAGTACTTC.

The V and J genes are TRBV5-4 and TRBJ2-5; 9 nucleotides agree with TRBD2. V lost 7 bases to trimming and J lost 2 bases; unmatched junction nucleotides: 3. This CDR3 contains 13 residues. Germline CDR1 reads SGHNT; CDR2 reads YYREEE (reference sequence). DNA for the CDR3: TGTGCCAGCGGCCTAGCGGGACAAGAGACCCAGTACTTC. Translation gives CASGLAGQETQYF.

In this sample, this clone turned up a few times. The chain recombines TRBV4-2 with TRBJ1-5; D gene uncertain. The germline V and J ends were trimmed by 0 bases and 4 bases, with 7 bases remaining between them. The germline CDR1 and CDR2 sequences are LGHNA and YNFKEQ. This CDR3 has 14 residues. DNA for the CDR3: TGTGCCAGCAGCCAAGACCACTGGAATCAGCCCCAGCATTTT. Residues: CASSQDHWNQPQHF.

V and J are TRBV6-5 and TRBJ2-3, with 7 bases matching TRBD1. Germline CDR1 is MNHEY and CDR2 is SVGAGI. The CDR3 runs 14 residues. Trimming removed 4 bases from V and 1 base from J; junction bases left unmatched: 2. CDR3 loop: CASSWGTGTDTQYF. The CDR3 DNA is TGTGCCAGCAGTTGGGGGACAGGCACAGATACGCAGTATTTT.

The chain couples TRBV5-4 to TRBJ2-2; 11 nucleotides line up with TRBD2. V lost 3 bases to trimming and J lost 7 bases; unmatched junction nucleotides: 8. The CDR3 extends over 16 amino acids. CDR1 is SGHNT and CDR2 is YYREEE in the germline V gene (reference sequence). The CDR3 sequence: CASSSSSGRFSGELFF. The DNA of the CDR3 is TGTGCCAGCAGCTCGTCTAGCGGGAGGTTTAGCGGGGAGCTGTTTTTT.

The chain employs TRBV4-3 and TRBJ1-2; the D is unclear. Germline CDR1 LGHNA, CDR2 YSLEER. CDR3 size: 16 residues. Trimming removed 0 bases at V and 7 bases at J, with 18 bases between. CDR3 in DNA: TGCGCCAGCAGCCAAGATATCTCGCCTGTACTTCTTGGCTACACCTTC. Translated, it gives CASSQDISPVLLGYTF.

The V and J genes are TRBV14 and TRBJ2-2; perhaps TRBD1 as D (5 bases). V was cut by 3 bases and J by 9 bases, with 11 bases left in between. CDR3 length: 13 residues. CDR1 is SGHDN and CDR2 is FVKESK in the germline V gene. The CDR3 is CASSQAGPWELFF. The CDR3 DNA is TGTGCCAGCAGCCAGGCAGGGCCCTGGGAGCTGTTTTTT.

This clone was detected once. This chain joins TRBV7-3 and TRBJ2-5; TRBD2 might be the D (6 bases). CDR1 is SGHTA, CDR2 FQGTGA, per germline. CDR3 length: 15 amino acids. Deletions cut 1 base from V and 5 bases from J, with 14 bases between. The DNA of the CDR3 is TGTGCCAGCAGCTTAATCGGGGCAGGAGGGGAGACCCAGTACTTC. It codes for CASSLIGAGGETQYF.

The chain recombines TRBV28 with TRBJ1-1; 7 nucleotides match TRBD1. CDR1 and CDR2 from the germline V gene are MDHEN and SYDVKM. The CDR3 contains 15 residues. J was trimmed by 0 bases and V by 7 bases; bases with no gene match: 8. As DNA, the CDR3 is TGTGCCAGCACCCCTTACGGGACAGTGAACACTGAAGCTTTCTTT. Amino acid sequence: CASTPYGTVNTEAFF.

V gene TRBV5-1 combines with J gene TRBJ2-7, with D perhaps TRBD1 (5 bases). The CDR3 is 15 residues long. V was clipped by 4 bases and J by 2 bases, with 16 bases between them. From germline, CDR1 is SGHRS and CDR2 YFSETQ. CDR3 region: CASSAQGTEAYEQYF. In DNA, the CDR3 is TGCGCCAGCAGCGCGCAGGGCACTGAGGCCTACGAGCAGTACTTC.

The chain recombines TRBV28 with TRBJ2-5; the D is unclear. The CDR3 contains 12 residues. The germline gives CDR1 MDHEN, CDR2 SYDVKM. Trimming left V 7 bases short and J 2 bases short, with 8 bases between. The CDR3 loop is CASNVRQETQYF. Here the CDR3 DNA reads TGTGCCAGCAACGTCCGGCAAGAGACCCAGTACTTC.